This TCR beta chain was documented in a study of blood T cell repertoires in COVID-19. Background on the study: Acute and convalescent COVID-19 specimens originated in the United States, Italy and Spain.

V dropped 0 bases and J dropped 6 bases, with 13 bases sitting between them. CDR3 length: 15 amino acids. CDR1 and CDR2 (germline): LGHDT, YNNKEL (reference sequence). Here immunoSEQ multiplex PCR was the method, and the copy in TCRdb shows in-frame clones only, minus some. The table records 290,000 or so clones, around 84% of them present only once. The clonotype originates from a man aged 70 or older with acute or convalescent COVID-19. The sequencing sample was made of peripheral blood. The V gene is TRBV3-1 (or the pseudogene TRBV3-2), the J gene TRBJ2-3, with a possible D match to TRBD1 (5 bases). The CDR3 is CASSQESPGLDTQYF. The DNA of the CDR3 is TGTGCCAGCAGCCAAGAGTCCCCAGGGTTGGATACGCAGTATTTT.